This passage covers 18 T cell receptor beta chains from one sample sequenced in a study of shared clonotypes between healthy human individuals. CD45RO-negative, CCR7-selected cells formed the naive CD8 fraction, which excluded terminally differentiated effector memory CD45RA+ cells. Assay used: immunoSEQ multiplex PCR; TCRdb lists only in-frame clones, some missing. The sample has around 2,000,000 clones; roughly 91% are singletons. Specimen: naive CD8+ T cells from PBMCs. These receptors were collected from a man aged 18 to 35 in good health. Some clones in this sample may be carry-over from other donors' samples.

Turning to this clone: Other nucleotide sequences in the sample specify the same CDR3. The V call is TRBV7-9, the J call TRBJ2-7; maybe TRBD2 (5 bases). CDR1 is SEHNR, CDR2 FQNEAQ, per germline (reference sequence). V was trimmed by 2 bases and J by 2 bases, leaving 10 bases between them. The CDR3 is made up of 14 amino acids. The CDR3: CASSLSGRTYEQYF. The DNA for the CDR3 is TGTGCCAGCAGCTTAAGTGGGAGAACCTACGAGCAGTACTTC.

The gene calls are TRBV5-1 and TRBJ1-2; the D is unclear. The CDR3 length is 16 residues. The germline gives CDR1 SGHRS, CDR2 YFSETQ. V lost 0 bases, J lost 3 bases, and 15 bases lay in between. CDR3 in amino acids: CASSLAAGIGDYGYTF. The DNA for the CDR3 is TGCGCCAGCAGCTTGGCCGCAGGCATCGGGGACTATGGCTACACCTTC. Supplemented by reference TRBV5-1 and TRBJ1-2, the full variable domain reads KAGVTQTPRYLIKTRGQQVTLSCSPISGHRSVSWYQQTPGQGLQFLFEYFSETQRNKGNFPGRFSGRQFSNSRSEMNVSTLELGDSALYLCASSLAAGIGDYGYTFGSGTRLTVV.

The rearrangement links TRBV7-8 to TRBJ1-2; maybe TRBD1 (5 bases). Germline V lookup: CDR1 SGHVS, CDR2 FQNEAQ. V lost 5 bases and J 0 bases, leaving 7 bases between the germline ends. CDR3 length: 13 residues. The CDR3 protein is CASSETANYGYTF. In DNA, the CDR3 is TGTGCCAGCAGCGAGACAGCTAACTATGGCTACACCTTC.

The chain combines TRBV6-4 with TRBJ2-1; 13 nucleotides agree with TRBD2. Germline assignment: CDR1 MRHNA and CDR2 SNTAGT. J lost 3 bases, V lost 6 bases, and 5 bases had no gene match. This CDR3 is built from 16 residues. The CDR3 DNA reads as TGTGCCAGCAGCCGGACTAGCGGGAGCGTCTACAATGAGCAGTTCTTC. Translated: CASSRTSGSVYNEQFF.

This clone was recorded only once. Other DNA sequences within the sample encode an identical CDR3. The J gene is TRBJ2-7, the V gene TRBV14; weak D call: TRBD1 (6 bases). Germline CDR1 SGHDN, CDR2 FVKESK. This CDR3 has 13 amino acids. Trimming removed 3 bases at V and 2 bases at J, with 8 bases between. CDR3 nucleotides: TGTGCCAGCAGCCAGGGGGCTGCCTACGAGCAGTACTTC. As protein: CASSQGAAYEQYF.

The chain carries TRBV27 and TRBJ1-1, with D possibly being TRBD1 (6 bases). V was trimmed by 7 bases and J by 2 bases, leaving 17 bases between them. Germline CDR1 MNHEY, CDR2 SMNVEV (reference sequence). The CDR3 length is 15 residues. CDR3 in amino acids: CASTLIGGGNTEAFF. CDR3 nucleotide sequence: TGTGCCAGCACCCTAATCGGCGGGGGCAACACTGAAGCTTTCTTT.

The chain carries TRBV5-1 and TRBJ2-7, with D hard to call. V lost 4 bases, J lost 3 bases, and 17 bases lay in between. The CDR3 spans 15 residues. CDR1 is SGHRS, CDR2 YFSETQ, per germline. CDR3 bases: TGCGCCAGCAGCGTCGTTCCGAGTACTAACTACGAGCAGTACTTC. As protein: CASSVVPSTNYEQYF.

J is TRBJ2-7 and V is TRBV4-1; 8 bases agree with TRBD2. Germline V CDR1 and CDR2: MGHRA, YSYEKL. The trim removed 4 bases at V and 2 bases at J, leaving 4 bases unmatched. CDR3 length equals 14 residues. CDR3 nucleotides: TGCGCCAGCAGCCTCACTAGCGGTGCCTACGAGCAGTACTTC. Translated: CASSLTSGAYEQYF.

V is TRBV2 and J is TRBJ2-7; 10 bases match TRBD1. V trimming: 6 bases; J trimming: 4 bases; junction bases outside the gene matches: 9. The CDR3 has 15 residues. From germline, CDR1 is SNHLY and CDR2 FYNNEI. The CDR3 loop is CASREDRGISYEQYF. CDR3 sequence (DNA): TGTGCCAGCAGAGAGGACAGGGGGATCTCGTACGAGCAGTACTTC.

The V and J genes are TRBV5-1 and TRBJ1-2; 8 nucleotides align to TRBD1. The trim removed 5 bases at V and 4 bases at J, leaving 19 bases unmatched. This CDR3 comprises 18 residues. Germline loops: CDR1 SGHRS, CDR2 YFSETQ. The CDR3 here is CASSLSGTGTGIFYGYTF. Here the CDR3 DNA reads TGCGCCAGCAGTCTCTCCGGGACCGGGACAGGAATATTCTATGGCTACACCTTC.

Note on this clone: Other DNA sequences in this specimen translate into the identical CDR3. CDR3 loop: CASSLGLYEQYF. CDR3 bases: TGTGCCAGCAGTTTAGGACTTTACGAGCAGTACTTC. The chain combines TRBV28 with TRBJ2-7; tentatively, D is TRBD2 (5 bases). Germline values: CDR1 MDHEN, CDR2 SYDVKM. The V and J ends lost 2 bases and 4 bases respectively, with 6 bases between them. The length of the CDR3 is 12 residues. The full variable domain, completed using reference TRBV28 and TRBJ2-7, is DVKVTQSSRYLVKRTGEKVFLECVQDMDHENMFWYRQDPGLGLRLIYFSYDVKMKEKGDIPEGYSVSREKKERFSLILESASTNQTSMYLCASSLGLYEQYFGPGTRLTVT.

This clone was detected once. This chain connects TRBV9 to TRBJ2-5; 7 bases match TRBD2. V shed 4 bases, J shed 6 bases, and the junction held 18 bases outside the gene matches. CDR3 length: 17 amino acids. Germline V CDR1 and CDR2: SGDLS, YYNGEE. Here the CDR3 DNA reads TGTGCCAGCAGCCCCTCGGGGACTGAGCGGGACGGGAAGACCCAGTACTTC. Its protein product is CASSPSGTERDGKTQYF.

The chain uses TRBV5-5 and TRBJ2-7; D perhaps matches TRBD1 (6 bases). V lost 3 bases and J 4 bases, leaving 14 bases between the germline ends. The germline V gene has CDR1 SGHKS and CDR2 YYEKEE (reference sequence). The CDR3 has 14 residues. The CDR3 sequence is CASSSRGTFYEQYF. CDR3 in DNA: TGTGCCAGCAGCTCCAGGGGAACCTTTTACGAGCAGTACTTC. The full variable domain, its missing parts supplied by reference TRBV5-5 and TRBJ2-7, is DAGVTQSPTHLIKTRGQQVTLRCSPISGHKSVSWYQQVLGQGPQFIFQYYEKEERGRGNFPDRFSARQFPNYSSELNVNALLLGDSALYLCASSSRGTFYEQYFGPGTRLTVT.

The gene calls are TRBV19 and TRBJ1-1, with no clear D. The CDR3 contains 15 residues. V was cut by 3 bases and J by 1 base, with 12 bases left in between. Germline values: CDR1 LNHDA, CDR2 SQIVND (reference sequence). The CDR3 nucleotides read TGTGCCAGTAGTATTCTAGGGCAGAAGAACACTGAAGCTTTCTTT. Protein: CASSILGQKNTEAFF.

The DNA of the CDR3 is TGCGCCAGCAGCTTGCGGGCGGGAGGCTACAATGAGCAGTTCTTC. It yields the protein CASSLRAGGYNEQFF. The chain recombines TRBV5-1 with TRBJ2-1; 8 nucleotides agree with TRBD2. The CDR3 is 15 residues long. V lost 1 base and J lost 3; bases outside the gene matches: 3. Germline V lookup: CDR1 SGHRS, CDR2 YFSETQ.

With respect to this clone: The sample contains more than one DNA sequence encoding this CDR3. This chain links TRBV6-5 with TRBJ2-7; no clear D gene. Looked up from germline, CDR1 is MNHEY and CDR2 is SVGAGI. The CDR3 extends over 12 amino acids. V dropped 0 bases and J dropped 6 bases, with 6 bases sitting between them. CDR3 sequence (DNA): TGTGCCAGCAGTTACTCCGGCGGCGAGCAGTACTTC. This encodes CASSYSGGEQYF.

The rearrangement uses TRBV11-3 and TRBJ1-1, with D maybe TRBD1 (5 bases). The CDR3 loop spans 13 amino acids. Between the trimmed V and J ends, which lost 5 bases and 3 bases, there was a span of 10 bases. Germline values: CDR1 SGHNT, CDR2 YENEEA. DNA of the CDR3: TGTGCCAGCAGCCCCCGGGGGGACACTGAAGCTTTCTTT. It is translated as CASSPRGDTEAFF.

About this clone itself: Different DNA sequences within this sample yield the same CDR3. The V and J genes are TRBV7-9 and TRBJ1-2; no reliable D call. Between the trimmed V and J ends, which lost 2 bases and 6 bases, there was a span of 7 bases. Germline V gives CDR1 SEHNR, CDR2 FQNEAQ (reference sequence). The CDR3 length is 12 residues. The CDR3 here is CASSLLTDGYTF. The CDR3 coding sequence is TGTGCCAGCAGCTTACTAACTGATGGCTACACCTTC.